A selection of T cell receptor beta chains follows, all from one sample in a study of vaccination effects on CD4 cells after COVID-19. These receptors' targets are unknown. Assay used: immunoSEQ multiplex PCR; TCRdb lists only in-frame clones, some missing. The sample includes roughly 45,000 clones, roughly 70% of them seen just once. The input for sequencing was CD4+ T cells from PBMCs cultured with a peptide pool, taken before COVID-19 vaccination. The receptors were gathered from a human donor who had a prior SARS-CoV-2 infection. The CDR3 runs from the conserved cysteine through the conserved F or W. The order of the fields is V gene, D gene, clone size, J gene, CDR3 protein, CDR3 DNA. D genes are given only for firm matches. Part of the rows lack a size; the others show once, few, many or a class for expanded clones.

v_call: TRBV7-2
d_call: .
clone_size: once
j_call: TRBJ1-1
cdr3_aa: CASSPVGKNTEAFF
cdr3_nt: TGTGCCAGCAGCCCAGTCGGGAAGAACACTGAAGCTTTCTTT

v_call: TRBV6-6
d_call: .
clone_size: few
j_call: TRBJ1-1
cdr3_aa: CASSYSLGSPAFF
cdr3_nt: TGTGCCAGCAGTTACTCCCTCGGCTCTCCAGCTTTCTTT

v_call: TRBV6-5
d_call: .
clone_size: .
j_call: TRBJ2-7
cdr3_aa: CASSLRQSSYEQYF
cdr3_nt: TGTGCCAGCAGCCTACGACAGAGCTCCTACGAGCAGTACTTC

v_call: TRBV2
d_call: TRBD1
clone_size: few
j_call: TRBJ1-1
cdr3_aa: CASSDRYRGLGQAFF
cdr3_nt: TGTGCCAGCAGTGACCGTTACAGGGGGCTGGGACAAGCTTTCTTT

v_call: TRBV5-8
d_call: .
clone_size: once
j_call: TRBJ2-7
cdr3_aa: CASSLRVSDEQYF
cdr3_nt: TGTGCCAGCAGCTTACGCGTTTCGGACGAGCAGTACTTC

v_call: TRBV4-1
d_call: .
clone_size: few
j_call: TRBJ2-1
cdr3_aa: CASSQEVRLDYNEQFF
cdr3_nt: TGCGCCAGCAGCCAAGAGGTCCGGTTGGACTACAATGAGCAGTTCTTC

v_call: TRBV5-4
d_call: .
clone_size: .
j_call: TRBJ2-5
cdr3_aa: CASSTKTGTNKQETQYF
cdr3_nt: TGTGCCAGCAGCACTAAAACCGGGACAAATAAACAAGAGACCCAGTACTTC

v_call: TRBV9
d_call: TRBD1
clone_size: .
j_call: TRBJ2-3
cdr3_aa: CASSVVDRTTDTQYF
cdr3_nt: TGTGCCAGCAGCGTCGTGGACAGGACCACAGATACGCAGTATTTT

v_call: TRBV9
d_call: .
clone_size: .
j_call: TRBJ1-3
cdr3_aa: CASSVEIGEVGNTIYF
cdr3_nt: TGTGCCAGCAGCGTAGAGATAGGGGAGGTTGGAAACACCATATATTTT

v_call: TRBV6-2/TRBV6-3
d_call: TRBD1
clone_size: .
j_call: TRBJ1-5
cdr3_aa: CASSYSGQGSNQPQHF
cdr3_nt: TGTGCCAGCAGTTACTCAGGACAGGGTAGCAATCAGCCCCAGCATTTT

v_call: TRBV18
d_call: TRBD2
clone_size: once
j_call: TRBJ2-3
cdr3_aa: CASSPNPGRASTDTQYF
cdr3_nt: TGTGCCAGCTCACCAAACCCCGGGAGGGCTAGCACAGATACGCAGTATTTT

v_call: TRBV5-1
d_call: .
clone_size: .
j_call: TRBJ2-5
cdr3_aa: CASSLGGTRVGETQYF
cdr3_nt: TGCGCCAGCAGCTTGGGTGGGACTCGAGTGGGGGAGACCCAGTACTTC

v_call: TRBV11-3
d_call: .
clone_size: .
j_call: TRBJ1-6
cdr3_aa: CASSLGIDSNNSPLHF
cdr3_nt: TGTGCCAGCAGCTTAGGGATTGACAGCAATAATTCACCCCTCCACTTT

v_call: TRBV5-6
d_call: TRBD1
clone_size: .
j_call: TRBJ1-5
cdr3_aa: CASSLSPGQGALSNQPQHF
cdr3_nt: TGTGCCAGCAGCTTGAGTCCGGGACAGGGGGCTCTTAGCAATCAGCCCCAGCATTTT

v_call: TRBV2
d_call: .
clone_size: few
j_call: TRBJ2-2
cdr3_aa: CASSEAWTGELFF
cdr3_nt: TGTGCCAGCAGTGAAGCGTGGACCGGGGAGCTGTTTTTT

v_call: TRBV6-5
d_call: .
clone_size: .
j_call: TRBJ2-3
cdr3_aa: CASSQRLGTDTQYF
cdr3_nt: TGTGCCAGCAGTCAACGACTTGGCACAGATACGCAGTATTTT

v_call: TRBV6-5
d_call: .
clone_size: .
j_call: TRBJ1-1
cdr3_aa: CASSYGIQANTEAFF
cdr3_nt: TGTGCCAGCAGTTACGGAATCCAAGCGAACACTGAAGCTTTCTTT

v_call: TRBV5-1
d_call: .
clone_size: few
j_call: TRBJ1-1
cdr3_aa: CASRDTNMGGGTEAFF
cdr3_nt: TGCGCCAGCAGGGATACCAACATGGGGGGAGGCACTGAAGCTTTCTTT

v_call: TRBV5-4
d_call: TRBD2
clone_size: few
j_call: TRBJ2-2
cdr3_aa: CASSSTGGNTGELFF
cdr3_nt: TGTGCCAGCAGCTCGACGGGAGGAAACACCGGGGAGCTGTTTTTT

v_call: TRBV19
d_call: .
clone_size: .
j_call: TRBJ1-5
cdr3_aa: CASSFPPGGWANQPQHF
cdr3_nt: TGTGCCAGTAGTTTCCCGCCGGGGGGGTGGGCCAATCAGCCCCAGCATTTT

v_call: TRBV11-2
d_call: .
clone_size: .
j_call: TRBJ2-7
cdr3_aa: CASSWVEFGEQYF
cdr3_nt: TGTGCCAGCAGCTGGGTCGAGTTTGGCGAGCAGTACTTC

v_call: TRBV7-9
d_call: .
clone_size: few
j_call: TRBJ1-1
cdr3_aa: CASSLGQGTEAFF
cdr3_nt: TGTGCCAGCAGCTTAGGCCAGGGCACTGAAGCTTTCTTT

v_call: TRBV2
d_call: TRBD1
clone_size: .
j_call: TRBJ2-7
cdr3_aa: CASSVVGTATPVEQYF
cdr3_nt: TGTGCCAGCAGCGTGGTGGGGACAGCCACTCCAGTCGAGCAGTACTTC

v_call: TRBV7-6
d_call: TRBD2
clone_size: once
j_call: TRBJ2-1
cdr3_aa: CASSNQRERTYNEQFF
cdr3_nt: TGTGCCAGCAGCAATCAGCGGGAGCGAACCTACAATGAGCAGTTCTTC

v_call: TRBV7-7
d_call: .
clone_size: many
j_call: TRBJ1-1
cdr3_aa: CASSQQAGTEAFF
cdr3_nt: TGTGCTAGCAGCCAACAGGCCGGGACTGAAGCTTTCTTT

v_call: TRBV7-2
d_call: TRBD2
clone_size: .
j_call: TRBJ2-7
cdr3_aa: CASSPSGGLSYEQYF
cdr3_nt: TGTGCCAGCAGCCCTTCGGGAGGACTCTCCTACGAGCAGTACTTC

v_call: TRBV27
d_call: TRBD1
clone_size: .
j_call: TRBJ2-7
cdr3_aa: CASSGQGAYEQYF
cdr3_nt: TGTGCCAGCAGCGGACAGGGCGCCTACGAGCAGTACTTC

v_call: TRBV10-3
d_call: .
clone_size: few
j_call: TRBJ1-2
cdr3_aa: CAISALAGVWYGYTF
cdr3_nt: TGTGCCATCAGTGCCCTGGCAGGGGTTTGGTATGGCTACACCTTC

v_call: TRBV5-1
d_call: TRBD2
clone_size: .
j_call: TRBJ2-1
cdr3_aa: CASSSSGGAVYNEQFF
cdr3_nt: TGCGCCAGCAGCTCCAGCGGGGGGGCCGTTTACAATGAGCAGTTCTTC

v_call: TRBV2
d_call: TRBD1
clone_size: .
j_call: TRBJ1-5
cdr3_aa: CASSFDRGGQPQHF
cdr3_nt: TGTGCCAGCAGTTTTGACAGGGGAGGGCAGCCCCAGCATTTT

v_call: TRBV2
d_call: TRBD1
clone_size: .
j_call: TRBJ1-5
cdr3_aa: CASSEVTGGAPQHF
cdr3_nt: TGTGCCAGCAGTGAAGTAACAGGGGGCGCCCCCCAGCATTTT

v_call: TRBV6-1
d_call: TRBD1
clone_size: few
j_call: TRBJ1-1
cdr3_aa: CASSEDRGLGTEAFF
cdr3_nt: TGTGCCAGCAGTGAGGACAGGGGGTTGGGCACTGAAGCTTTCTTT

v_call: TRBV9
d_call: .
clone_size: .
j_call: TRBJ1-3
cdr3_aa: CASSVGVGAGNTIYF
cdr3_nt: TGTGCCAGCAGCGTAGGGGTTGGAGCTGGAAACACCATATATTTT

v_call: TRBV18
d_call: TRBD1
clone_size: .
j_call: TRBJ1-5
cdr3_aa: CASSPRTGSSNQPQHF
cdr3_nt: TGTGCCAGCTCACCACGGACAGGGAGTAGCAATCAGCCCCAGCATTTT

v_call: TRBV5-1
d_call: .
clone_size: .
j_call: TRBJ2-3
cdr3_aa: CASGRLGGTDTQYF
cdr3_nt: TGCGCCAGCGGGAGGCTCGGGGGCACAGATACGCAGTATTTT

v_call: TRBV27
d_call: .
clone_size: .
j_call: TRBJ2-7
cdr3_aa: CASSLKPLGTYEQYF
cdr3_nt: TGTGCCAGCAGTTTAAAACCTCTAGGGACCTACGAGCAGTACTTC

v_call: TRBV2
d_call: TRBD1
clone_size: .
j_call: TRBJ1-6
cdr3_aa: CASSPRQGSYNSPLHF
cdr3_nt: TGTGCCAGCAGCCCGAGACAGGGTTCCTATAATTCACCCCTCCACTTT

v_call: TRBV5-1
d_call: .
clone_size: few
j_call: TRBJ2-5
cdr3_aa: CASSLPGGETQYF
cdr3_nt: TGCGCCAGCAGCCTCCCGGGCGGGGAGACCCAGTACTTC

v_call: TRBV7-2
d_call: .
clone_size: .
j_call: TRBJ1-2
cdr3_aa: CASSARALDGYTF
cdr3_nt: TGTGCCAGCAGCGCCAGGGCGCTGGATGGCTACACCTTC

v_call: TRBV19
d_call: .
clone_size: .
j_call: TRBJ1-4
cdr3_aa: CASSIGEKLFF
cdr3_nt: TGTGCCAGTAGTATCGGCGAAAAACTGTTTTTT

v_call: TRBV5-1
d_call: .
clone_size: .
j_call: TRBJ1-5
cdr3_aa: CASSLVGLPNQPQHF
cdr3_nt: TGCGCCAGCAGCTTGGTGGGACTGCCAAATCAGCCCCAGCATTTT

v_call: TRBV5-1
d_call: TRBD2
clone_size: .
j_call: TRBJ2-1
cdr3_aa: CASSLAGTSVDNEQFF
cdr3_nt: TGCGCCAGCAGCTTGGCCGGGACTAGCGTAGACAATGAGCAGTTCTTC

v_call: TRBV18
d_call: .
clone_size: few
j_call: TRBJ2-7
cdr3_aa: CASSPRRSPEGDEQYF
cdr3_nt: TGTGCCAGCTCACCGCGGCGAAGTCCGGAGGGGGACGAGCAGTACTTC